One sample yielded the 23 T cell receptor beta chains listed below, sequenced in a study of memory CD4+ T cells and cytomegalovirus serostatus. Clones were read by immunoSEQ multiplex PCR, and TCRdb kept only the in-frame ones, dropping some. The sample carries approximately 53,000 clones, approximately 83% recorded once. Single viable CD3+CD4+CD8-CD45RO+ cells were sorted as the memory CD4+ T cells. Source material: memory CD4+ T cells from blood. The source is an adult in good health and CMV-seronegative.

V gene TRBV7-8 combines with J gene TRBJ2-3, with D possibly being TRBD1 or TRBD2 (5 bases each). CDR1 is SGHVS, CDR2 FQNEAQ, per germline. The CDR3 loop spans 17 amino acids. The V end lost 3 bases, the J end lost 2 bases, and 18 bases lay between the germline ends. The CDR3 protein is CASSFPLGRRDTDTQYF. The CDR3 region has the DNA TGTGCCAGCAGCTTCCCCCTGGGACGGAGAGACACAGATACGCAGTATTTT.

V is TRBV6-6 and J is TRBJ2-3; D perhaps matches TRBD2 (5 bases). The CDR3 is 12 residues long. Trimming shortened V by 6 bases and J by 5 bases, and 9 bases separated the two germline ends. Looked up from germline, CDR1 is MNHNY and CDR2 is SVGAGI (reference sequence). CDR3: CASSDGGDTQYF. CDR3 bases: TGTGCCAGCAGCGATGGAGGAGATACGCAGTATTTT.

This chain connects TRBV2 to TRBJ1-1, with D maybe TRBD1 (5 bases). V shed 6 bases and J shed 3 bases, with 14 bases lying between them. The CDR3 consists of 14 residues. Germline V gene sequence: CDR1 SNHLY, CDR2 FYNNEI. In DNA, the CDR3 is TGTGCCAGCAGCCTCAGAGGAGGGGACACTGAAGCTTTCTTT. Translation gives CASSLRGGDTEAFF.

The chain couples TRBV7-8 to TRBJ1-2; tentatively, D is TRBD1 (5 bases). CDR1 and CDR2 from the germline V gene are SGHVS and FQNEAQ. The CDR3 is made up of 13 amino acids. V was cut by 5 bases and J by 4 bases, with 11 bases left in between. CDR3 amino acids: CASSMGPTYGYTF. The CDR3 DNA reads as TGTGCCAGCAGCATGGGACCCACCTATGGCTACACCTTC.

This sequence joins TRBV6-1 and TRBJ1-5, with TRBD1 matching 10 bases. Germline CDR1 is MNHNS and CDR2 is SASEGT. V was pared by 6 bases and J by 6 bases, with 5 bases of the junction left unmatched. This CDR3 has 14 residues. The CDR3 loop is CASSRDRGFQPQHF. CDR3 DNA: TGTGCCAGCAGCCGGGACAGGGGTTTTCAGCCCCAGCATTTT.

The chain has TRBV5-1 and TRBJ2-1, with D perhaps assigned TRBD1 or TRBD2 (5 bases each). The CDR3 consists of 17 residues. V was cut by 0 bases and J by 5 bases, with 18 bases left in between. Looked up from germline, CDR1 is SGHRS and CDR2 is YFSETQ. This CDR3 reads CASSLVTAGSAHNEQFF. The CDR3 coding sequence is TGCGCCAGCAGCTTGGTCACGGCAGGGAGTGCCCACAATGAGCAGTTCTTC.

V is TRBV6-5 and J is TRBJ1-4; D not resolved. Germline CDR1 reads MNHEY; CDR2 reads SVGAGI. The CDR3 runs 14 residues. Trimming stripped 0 bases from V and 10 bases from J, with 12 bases between. In nucleotides, the CDR3 is TGTGCCAGCAGTTACTCGCCCGCGTTAGGAAAACTGTTTTTT. This sequence encodes CASSYSPALGKLFF.

The chain recombines TRBV7-9 with TRBJ1-5; TRBD1 matches 7 bases. V lost 6 bases to trimming and J lost 5 bases; unmatched junction nucleotides: 13. This CDR3 contains 16 residues. Germline CDR1 reads SEHNR; CDR2 reads FQNEAQ (reference sequence). In nucleotides, the CDR3 is TGTGCCAGCAGTCCCAGGGGGGCAAAAATAGATCAGCCCCAGCATTTT. Translation: CASSPRGAKIDQPQHF.

This clone was seen more than once but under ten times. The chain is built from TRBV4-1 and TRBJ1-2, with D perhaps matching TRBD1 (5 bases). V was clipped by 0 bases and J by 4 bases, with 12 bases between them. The CDR3 totals 15 residues. CDR1 is MGHRA, CDR2 YSYEKL, per germline. The CDR3 region has the DNA TGCGCCAGCAGCCAAGATTGGCAGGGCGGCTATGGCTACACCTTC. This sequence encodes CASSQDWQGGYGYTF.

This chain connects TRBV19 to TRBJ1-2; the D is unclear. CDR3 length equals 13 residues. V was pared by 4 bases and J by 1 base, with 7 bases between. Germline CDR1 and CDR2: LNHDA and SQIVND (reference sequence). The CDR3 coding sequence is TGTGCCAGTAGTAACCAGGTTAACTATGGCTACACCTTC. Translated, it gives CASSNQVNYGYTF.

This chain links TRBV28 with TRBJ1-1; D perhaps matches TRBD1 (6 bases). V lost 6 bases and J lost 1, with 12 bases in between. CDR1 and CDR2 from the germline V gene are MDHEN and SYDVKM. The CDR3 length is 14 residues. For the CDR3, the DNA is TGTGCCAGCAGATTGGGCAGGGGGAACACTGAAGCTTTCTTT. Amino acids: CASRLGRGNTEAFF.

The sample holds one count of this clone. The rearrangement uses TRBV29-1 and TRBJ2-5, with TRBD2 matching 7 bases. The V gene's germline CDR1 is SQVTM and CDR2 ANQGSEA. CDR3 length equals 14 residues. The junction had 4 bases not matched to a gene; V was cut back by 2 bases and J by 1 base. The CDR3 region has the DNA TGCAGCGTTGAATGGGGGGGGAGCCAAGAGACCCAGTACTTC. This codes for CSVEWGGSQETQYF.

This chain connects TRBV19 to TRBJ1-6, with 7 bases lining up with TRBD1. The germline V gene encodes CDR1 LNHDA and CDR2 SQIVND (reference sequence). The V segment lost 4 bases and the J segment 6 bases; nucleotides outside the gene matches: 6. CDR3 length: 15 amino acids. The CDR3 is CASSREQGFNSPLHF. DNA for the CDR3: TGTGCCAGTAGTAGAGAACAGGGGTTTAATTCACCCCTCCACTTT.

The chain links TRBV2 to TRBJ1-1; a possible D gene is TRBD1 (5 bases). Trimming stripped 8 bases from V and 0 bases from J, with 10 bases between. CDR1 is SNHLY and CDR2 is FYNNEI in the germline V gene. This CDR3 has 13 residues. This CDR3 is CASGDSLNTEAFF. In DNA form, the CDR3 reads TGTGCCAGCGGAGACAGCCTGAACACTGAAGCTTTCTTT.

This clone was observed a few times. CDR3 sequence: CSVGWEGELYF. CDR3 nucleotides: TGCAGCGTTGGGTGGGAGGGAGAACTGTACTTC. This chain uses TRBV29-1 with TRBJ2-7; 7 bases are shared with TRBD2. The CDR3 loop spans 11 amino acids. With 4 bases clipped from V and 12 bases from J, the junction kept 9 bases outside the gene matches. Germline V lookup: CDR1 SQVTM, CDR2 ANQGSEA.

The chain has TRBV7-8 and TRBJ1-3; no clear D. The germline V and J ends were trimmed by 5 bases and 4 bases, with 9 bases remaining between them. This CDR3 spans 13 amino acids. The germline gives CDR1 SGHVS, CDR2 FQNEAQ. CDR3 amino acids: CASSEGLGNTIYF. The CDR3 DNA sequence: TGTGCCAGCAGCGAAGGCTTGGGAAACACCATATATTTT.

The chain has TRBV4-2 and TRBJ1-2; D might be TRBD1 (5 bases). This CDR3 has 17 residues. V was trimmed by 4 bases and J by 4 bases, leaving 22 bases between them. CDR1 LGHNA and CDR2 YNFKEQ come from the germline V gene. The CDR3 DNA reads TGTGCCAGCAGCCCCAACCGGGCAGGACAAATACTCTATGGCTACACCTTC. Protein: CASSPNRAGQILYGYTF.

The CDR3 is CASSLGTGGNIQYF. The DNA of the CDR3 is TGCGCCAGCAGCCTCGGGACAGGAGGGAACATTCAGTACTTC. The J gene is TRBJ2-4, the V gene TRBV5-1, with TRBD1 identical over 8 bases. The CDR3 is made up of 14 amino acids. Germline V lookup: CDR1 SGHRS, CDR2 YFSETQ. The V gene end was trimmed by 4 bases and the J gene end by 7 bases; junction bases not matched to a gene: 7.

The V gene is TRBV6-1, the J gene TRBJ2-3; D gene uncertain. V was cut by 1 base and J by 4 bases, with 6 bases left in between. Per the germline V gene, CDR1 is MNHNS and CDR2 is SASEGT. The CDR3 consists of 13 residues. DNA of the CDR3: TGTGCCAGCAGTGAAGATGTCTCAGATACGCAGTATTTT. This sequence encodes CASSEDVSDTQYF.

Details on this clone: Sequence at one end of the junction differs from germline and may be a read error. V and J are TRBV27 and TRBJ1-3; D call uncertain. Germline values: CDR1 MNHEY, CDR2 SMNVEV (reference sequence). This CDR3 has 15 amino acids. CDR3 sequence: CASSSLLTTGSTIYF. The DNA for the CDR3 is TGTGCCAGCAGTTCTCTCTTGACCACTGGAAGCACCATATATTTT.

The chain links TRBV4-2 to TRBJ2-6; D is uncertain. Looked up from germline, CDR1 is LGHNA and CDR2 is YNFKEQ. The CDR3 has 15 residues. V was clipped by 1 base and J by 0 bases, with 4 bases between them. CDR3 sequence reads: CASSQGSSGANVLTF. The CDR3 DNA is TGTGCCAGCAGCCAAGGCTCCTCTGGGGCCAACGTCCTGACTTTC.

The rearrangement joins TRBV28 to TRBJ1-2, with 8 bases identical to TRBD1. The germline gives CDR1 MDHEN, CDR2 SYDVKM. This CDR3 is 17 amino acids long. Losses at the gene ends were 5 bases for V and 6 bases for J; bases not matched to a gene: 17. CDR3 residues: CASSTTGGGYGWDGYTF. The CDR3, as DNA: TGTGCCAGCAGTACCACAGGGGGAGGGTACGGATGGGATGGCTACACCTTC.

The chain combines TRBV27 with TRBJ1-2; 10 positions agree with TRBD1. The V gene's germline CDR1 is MNHEY and CDR2 SMNVEV (reference sequence). This CDR3 contains 13 residues. Trimming at V came to 10 bases and at J to 7 bases, leaving 9 bases not matched to a gene. CDR3 sequence: CATTPGTGVGYTF. In DNA, the CDR3 is TGTGCCACCACCCCCGGGACAGGGGTTGGCTACACCTTC.